This section outlines one TCR beta chain sequence together with its context. Its antigen is unknown. This specimen comes from a study of shared clonotypes between healthy human individuals. Study-level information: Three CD4 naive, three CD4 memory, two CD8 naive and one CD8 memory plate were used per donor.

Study-wide results and caveats: The diversity represented, both genetic and in exposure history, was limited by few donors. Clonotype sharing among donors was expected to depend on sequencing depth.

Libraries were prepared by immunoSEQ multiplex PCR; TCRdb keeps only in-frame clonotypes and omits some of them. The sample includes 630,000 or so clones, 95% to 98% of them seen just once. Terminally differentiated effector memory CD45RA+ cells were left out of the naive CD8 fraction, which was CD45RO-negative and positively selected for CCR7. The donors, all of them Caucasian adults, lived in Nashville, Tennessee. Germline V gene lookup returns CDR1 SGDLS and CDR2 YYNGEE. The CDR3 runs 16 residues. The V end lost 0 bases, the J end lost 6 bases, and 17 bases lay between the germline ends. Material: naive CD8+ T cells sorted from blood. This chain uses TRBV9 with TRBJ2-3; D gene uncertain. The receptor was isolated from a man aged 25-40 years in good health. The CDR3 nucleotides read TGTGCCAGCAGCGTAGAGCCTAGTAAGGGATCGGATACGCAGTATTTT. The encoded protein is CASSVEPSKGSDTQYF.